A single sample gave rise to the 18 T cell receptor beta chains below, sequenced in a study of shared clonotypes between healthy human individuals. Profiling relied on immunoSEQ multiplex PCR, and the TCRdb table lists in-frame clones only, not all of them. Here the sample spans under 650,000 clones, about 96% being singletons. Sequencing was performed on naive CD4+ T cells sorted from blood. The subset denotes: CD45RA+ positively selected. The origin of the receptors is a woman in her twenties or thirties in good health.

The V and J genes are TRBV19 and TRBJ2-2; D unresolved. The CDR3 is made up of 16 amino acids. Trimming removed 6 bases at V and 7 bases at J, with 21 bases between. Germline lookup yields CDR1 LNHDA and CDR2 SQIVND (reference sequence). The CDR3 protein is CASRLRVAMLGGELFF. CDR3 DNA: TGTGCCAGTAGACTCCGGGTCGCGATGTTGGGCGGGGAGCTGTTTTTT.

The chain carries TRBV6-1 and TRBJ2-1; D gene ambiguous. The CDR3 runs to 12 residues. Germline V CDR1 and CDR2: MNHNS, SASEGT. The V end was cut by 1 base, the J end by 8 bases, with 6 bases between. The CDR3: CASSEVTDEQFF. The DNA of the CDR3 is TGTGCCAGCAGTGAAGTGACCGATGAGCAGTTCTTC.

The chain carries TRBV5-1 and TRBJ2-7; 13 bases are shared with TRBD2. Looked up from germline, CDR1 is SGHRS and CDR2 is YFSETQ. V was pared by 3 bases and J by 6 bases, with 12 bases of the junction left unmatched. The CDR3 length is 17 residues. The CDR3 DNA sequence: TGCGCCAGCAGCTGGGGGCCCTCTTGGACTAGCGGGAGCGAGCAGTACTTC. This translates into CASSWGPSWTSGSEQYF.

The chain uses TRBV6-5 and TRBJ2-1, with TRBD2 identical over 10 bases. This CDR3 region has 15 residues. Losses at the gene ends were 6 bases for V and 4 bases for J; bases not matched to a gene: 6. CDR1 and CDR2 (germline): MNHEY, SVGAGI. The CDR3: CASRKGLAFYNEQFF. In DNA form, the CDR3 reads TGTGCCAGCAGGAAGGGACTAGCGTTTTACAATGAGCAGTTCTTC.

CDR3 amino acids: CASSHASGITDTQYF. In DNA, the CDR3 is TGTGCCAGCAGCCATGCTAGCGGGATCACAGATACGCAGTATTTT. This chain connects TRBV14 to TRBJ2-3; TRBD2 agrees at 9 bases. CDR1 is SGHDN, CDR2 FVKESK, per germline. The CDR3 loop spans 15 amino acids. Trimming removed 3 bases from V and 2 bases from J; junction bases left unmatched: 3.

V is TRBV23-1 and J is TRBJ2-1; D is unresolved. TRBV23-1 is labeled an ORF, and its function is uncertain. CDR3 length: 17 amino acids. Deletions cut 6 bases from V and 0 bases from J, with 18 bases between. This CDR3 is CASSPPRLSYSYNEQFF. For the CDR3, the DNA is TGCGCCAGCAGCCCGCCCAGGTTGTCCTACTCCTACAATGAGCAGTTCTTC.

The chain carries TRBV27 and TRBJ2-7; TRBD2 agrees at 8 bases. The germline gives CDR1 MNHEY, CDR2 SMNVEV (reference sequence). V lost 2 bases and J lost 5; bases outside the gene matches: 11. CDR3 length: 16 residues. CDR3 in DNA: TGTGCCAGCAGTTTACAACTAGCGGTGCTAGGGGACGAGCAGTACTTC. Its translation: CASSLQLAVLGDEQYF.

The rearrangement joins TRBV6-1 to TRBJ1-1; the D is unclear. The CDR3 loop spans 11 amino acids. V lost 7 bases, J lost 4 bases, and 7 bases lay in between. CDR1 is MNHNS, CDR2 SASEGT, per germline. The CDR3 protein is CASMWSTEAFF. DNA of the CDR3: TGTGCCAGCATGTGGTCCACTGAAGCTTTCTTT.

V usage is TRBV5-6 and J usage is TRBJ2-5; the match to TRBD1 covers 8 bases. V dropped 1 base and J dropped 4; count of bases not matched to a gene: 9. The CDR3 is made up of 16 amino acids. CDR1 is SGHDT and CDR2 is YYEEEE in the germline V gene. The CDR3 DNA sequence: TGTGCCAGCAGCTTGTTGTCAGGGGGCCTTGGAGAGACCCAGTACTTC. This translates into CASSLLSGGLGETQYF.

CDR3 coding DNA: TGTGCTAGTGGAACGGACATCCAAGAGACCCAGTACTTC. It specifies CASGTDIQETQYF. The chain links TRBV12-5 to TRBJ2-5; TRBD1 is a possible D gene (5 bases). Trimming pared 6 bases from V and 1 base from J, leaving 9 bases between. This CDR3 is 13 amino acids long. Germline CDR1 is LGHNT and CDR2 is FRNRAP.

The J gene is TRBJ2-7, the V gene TRBV28; 7 bases line up with TRBD1. Looked up from germline, CDR1 is MDHEN and CDR2 is SYDVKM. This CDR3 contains 15 residues. Unmatched junction bases numbered 8, after V lost 3 bases and J lost 3 bases. CDR3 DNA: TGTGCCAGCAGTTTTCCCGGGACAGAAGGCTACGAGCAGTACTTC. It codes for CASSFPGTEGYEQYF.

Details on this clone: This specimen includes other DNA sequences encoding the same CDR3. This chain uses TRBV19 with TRBJ2-7, with TRBD2 identical over 12 bases. V lost 4 bases, J lost 2 bases, and 3 bases stayed unmatched. Looked up from germline, CDR1 is LNHDA and CDR2 is SQIVND (reference sequence). The CDR3 length is 15 residues. The CDR3, as DNA: TGTGCCAGTAGTAAACTAGCGGGAGGCACCTACGAGCAGTACTTC. This codes for CASSKLAGGTYEQYF.

The rearrangement uses TRBV11-3 and TRBJ1-1; D possibly corresponds to TRBD1 (6 bases). Trimming shortened V by 0 bases and J by 0 bases, and 8 bases separated the two germline ends. Germline V gene lookup returns CDR1 SGHNT and CDR2 YENEEA. This CDR3 is built from 15 residues. The CDR3 DNA follows: TGTGCCAGCAGCTTAGAGTACAGGGTGAACACTGAAGCTTTCTTT. It codes for CASSLEYRVNTEAFF.

This clone was recorded once. CDR3 nucleotides: TGTGCCAGCAGTTTATCGAGGACAGGGAACACAGATACGCAGTATTTT. Translated: CASSLSRTGNTDTQYF. The rearrangement links TRBV28 to TRBJ2-3, with 8 bases fitting TRBD1. Per the germline V gene, CDR1 is MDHEN and CDR2 is SYDVKM. J was trimmed by 2 bases and V by 1 base; bases with no gene match: 5. The CDR3 is made up of 16 amino acids. Supplemented by reference TRBV28 and TRBJ2-3, the full variable domain reads DVKVTQSSRYLVKRTGEKVFLECVQDMDHENMFWYRQDPGLGLRLIYFSYDVKMKEKGDIPEGYSVSREKKERFSLILESASTNQTSMYLCASSLSRTGNTDTQYFGPGTRLTVL.

The chain couples TRBV21-1 to TRBJ1-1. TRBV21-1 is deemed a pseudogene. The length of the CDR3 is 15 residues. CDR3 sequence reads: CASSKEGGLVREAFF. As DNA, the CDR3 is TGTGCCAGCAGCAAAGAAGGAGGGTTGGTAAGAGAAGCTTTCTTT.

The V call is TRBV7-6, the J call TRBJ1-5; no clear D. Trimming removed 1 base at V and 9 bases at J, with 7 bases between. The CDR3 loop spans 12 amino acids. Looked up from germline, CDR1 is SGHVS and CDR2 is FNYEAQ. CDR3 loop: CASSLGWGPQHF. The CDR3 DNA follows: TGTGCCAGCAGCTTAGGGTGGGGGCCCCAGCATTTT.

This chain connects TRBV15 to TRBJ2-7; 7 bases are shared with TRBD1. J was trimmed by 4 bases and V by 5 bases; bases with no gene match: 5. Germline CDR1 LNHNV, CDR2 YYDKDF (reference sequence). The CDR3 length is 13 residues. In DNA form, the CDR3 reads TGTGCCACCAGCCTTGGACAGGAGTACGAGCAGTACTTC. Residues: CATSLGQEYEQYF.

This rearrangement joins TRBV20-1 to TRBJ2-7; D tentatively fits TRBD1 or TRBD2 (5 bases each). CDR1 is DFQATT and CDR2 is SNEGSKA in the germline V gene (reference sequence). This CDR3 region has 11 residues. Deletions cut 7 bases from V and 5 bases from J, with 12 bases between. CDR3 sequence (DNA): TGCAGTGACGAGAGGGGCCACGAGCAGTACTTC. This sequence encodes CSDERGHEQYF.